This T cell receptor (beta chain) was observed in a study of blood T cells in healthy people across ages. Findings and limits, study-wide: Diversity was estimated from one million T cells, and these estimates were considered underestimates.

For this clonotype: Its antigen is not identified.

A second PCR of roughly 7 to 11 cycles used a sample-barcoded 5' primer and a J-beta primer mix. TCRdb re-called the 5' RACE reads with MiXCR, one entry per CDR3 protein. Among 1.5 million or so distinct CDR3 sequences listed, approximately 43% were seen once. Germline V lookup: CDR1 MNHNS, CDR2 SASEGT. V gave up 10 bases and J gave up 0 bases; unmatched junction bases: 8. The CDR3 extends over 14 amino acids. Each of the donors had about 9.9 milliliters of peripheral blood drawn into EDTA-treated Vacutainer tubes. This rearrangement joins TRBV6-1 to TRBJ1-1; 7 nucleotides match TRBD1. The sequence derives from a woman aged 18-29 years in good health. The sequenced sample was blood. CDR3 coding DNA: TGTGCCACCGTGACAGGGAGGGTGAACACTGAAGCTTTCTTT. This sequence encodes CATVTGRVNTEAFF.